Following are 15 T cell receptor beta chains from one sample sequenced in a study of blood T cell repertoires in COVID-19. The assay was immunoSEQ multiplex PCR, and TCRdb's table has in-frame clones only and misses some. The repertoire holds around 180,000 clones, with around three quarters as singletons. Material: PBMCs or T cells enriched from blood (not recorded which). The receptors were gathered from a woman aged 50 to 60 with acute COVID-19.

The sample holds a few counts of this clone. The CDR3 region has the DNA TGTGCCAGCTCATCTACCGGGGAGCAGTACGTC. As protein: CASSSTGEQYV. This chain links TRBV18 with TRBJ2-7; D gene ambiguous. Germline V lookup: CDR1 KGHSH, CDR2 LQKENI. Trimming shortened V by 5 bases and J by 7 bases, and 9 bases separated the two germline ends. The CDR3 runs to 11 residues.

The chain links TRBV5-1 to TRBJ2-3; 10 nucleotides line up with TRBD1. Germline values: CDR1 SGHRS, CDR2 YFSETQ. The CDR3 consists of 15 residues. V dropped 2 bases and J dropped 4; count of bases not matched to a gene: 4. This CDR3 is CASSFSGQGSDTQYF. In DNA form, the CDR3 reads TGCGCCAGCAGCTTTTCGGGACAGGGGTCAGATACGCAGTATTTT.

This clone was seen only a few times. This chain uses TRBV6-5 with TRBJ1-2; D might be TRBD1 (6 bases). Germline V lookup: CDR1 MNHEY, CDR2 SVGAGI. The CDR3 extends over 15 amino acids. V dropped 7 bases and J dropped 4 bases, with 19 bases sitting between them. The CDR3 sequence: CASTGGRAPLYGYTF. CDR3 nucleotides: TGTGCCAGCACCGGGGGGCGGGCCCCTCTCTATGGCTACACCTTC.

The genes are TRBV12-5 and TRBJ1-1; D gene uncertain. The V end lost 2 bases, the J end lost 4 bases, and 8 bases lay between the germline ends. This CDR3 comprises 13 residues. The germline V gene has CDR1 LGHNT and CDR2 FRNRAP. The CDR3 DNA follows: TGTGCTAGTGGTTTGAGGGAGGGCACTGAAGCTTTCTTT. Translation: CASGLREGTEAFF.

V gene TRBV25-1 combines with J gene TRBJ1-6; D may be TRBD1 (6 bases). With 1 base removed from V and 9 bases from J, the gap between germline ends came to 19 bases. The CDR3 sequence is 17 residues long. The germline V gene has CDR1 MGHDK and CDR2 SYGVNS. In DNA form, the CDR3 reads TGTGCCAGCAGTGAATGGGCAGGGGAAAACCCAGGTTCACCCCTCCACTTT. It codes for CASSEWAGENPGSPLHF. Looking up the rest from reference TRBV25-1 and TRBJ1-6 gives the full variable domain: EADIYQTPRYLVIGTGKKITLECSQTMGHDKMYWYQQDPGMELHLIHYSYGVNSTEKGDLSSESTVSRIRTEHFPLTLESARPSHTSQYLCASSEWAGENPGSPLHFGNGTRLTVT.

A single count supports this clone. V gene TRBV27 combines with J gene TRBJ1-6; no reliable D call. The length of the CDR3 is 17 residues. Germline V gene sequence: CDR1 MNHEY, CDR2 SMNVEV (reference sequence). V was pared by 5 bases and J by 0 bases, with 14 bases between. CDR3 nucleotides: TGTGCCAGCAGTGGGTGGCAGGCGAGCTCCTATAATTCACCCCTCCACTTT. The encoded protein is CASSGWQASSYNSPLHF.

The chain carries TRBV27 and TRBJ2-5, with D unresolved. V lost 4 bases to trimming and J lost 2 bases, with 14 bases between them. Germline loops: CDR1 MNHEY, CDR2 SMNVEV (reference sequence). This CDR3 is built from 15 residues. The CDR3 reads CASSSLSPIQETQYF. CDR3 DNA: TGTGCCAGCAGTTCCCTTAGCCCCATTCAAGAGACCCAGTACTTC.

This clone was seen once. The chain joins TRBV11-3 to TRBJ2-1; the match to TRBD2 covers 9 bases. This CDR3 spans 16 amino acids. Trimming took 5 bases from V and 9 from J; bases not matched to a gene: 14. Germline V gene data show CDR1 as SGHNT and CDR2 as YENEEA. The CDR3 region is CASSPGAAGGLGEQFF. The CDR3 DNA sequence: TGTGCCAGCAGCCCCGGCGCGGCGGGGGGGCTTGGTGAGCAGTTCTTC.

The chain combines TRBV6-4 with TRBJ1-2; TRBD1 agrees at 9 bases. This CDR3 is built from 13 residues. The V segment lost 7 bases and the J segment 8 bases; nucleotides outside the gene matches: 8. CDR1 is MRHNA, CDR2 SNTAGT, per germline. The CDR3 sequence is CASTPGTGLGYTF. The DNA for the CDR3 is TGTGCCAGCACCCCTGGGACAGGGCTCGGCTACACCTTC.

The gene calls are TRBV30 and TRBJ1-5; D perhaps matches TRBD1 (5 bases). Germline assignment: CDR1 GTSNPN and CDR2 SVGIG (reference sequence). Trimming pared 4 bases from V and 6 bases from J, leaving 10 bases between. This CDR3 is 12 amino acids long. The CDR3 is CAWNGGGQPQHF. Here the CDR3 DNA reads TGTGCCTGGAACGGGGGGGGTCAGCCCCAGCATTTT.

The gene calls are TRBV27 and TRBJ1-1, with D possibly being TRBD1 (6 bases). The CDR3 has 16 amino acids. Germline V lookup: CDR1 MNHEY, CDR2 SMNVEV (reference sequence). Trimming took 1 base from V and 6 from J, leaving 18 bases between them. The CDR3 spells CASSLYSTGLGAEAFF. The CDR3 region has the DNA TGTGCCAGCAGTTTATACTCGACAGGTCTAGGGGCTGAAGCTTTCTTT.

The J gene is TRBJ1-2, the V gene TRBV7-2, with 8 bases aligning to TRBD1. CDR3 length equals 16 residues. Germline-derived CDR1 and CDR2 are SGHTA and FQGNSA. Trimming removed 5 bases from V and 0 bases from J; junction bases left unmatched: 8. The CDR3 region has the DNA TGTGCCAGCAGCCCCGGACAGGGTATAGCTAACTATGGCTACACCTTC. Translation: CASSPGQGIANYGYTF.

The chain is built from TRBV5-5 and TRBJ2-5; no reliable D call. Germline CDR1 and CDR2: SGHKS and YYEKEE (reference sequence). Trimming pared 0 bases from V and 5 bases from J, leaving 8 bases between. The CDR3 has 13 amino acids. This CDR3 is CASSLDPLETQYF. The CDR3 coding sequence is TGTGCCAGCAGCTTGGATCCGTTGGAGACCCAGTACTTC. The full variable domain, in which reference TRBV5-5 and TRBJ2-5 provide the parts outside the CDR3, is DAGVTQSPTHLIKTRGQQVTLRCSPISGHKSVSWYQQVLGQGPQFIFQYYEKEERGRGNFPDRFSARQFPNYSSELNVNALLLGDSALYLCASSLDPLETQYFGPGTRLLVL.

The chain links TRBV4-3 to TRBJ1-1; D may be TRBD1 (6 bases). The CDR3 is 15 residues long. The germline gives CDR1 LGHNA, CDR2 YSLEER. V was shortened by 0 bases and J by 2 bases, with 10 bases between the two germline ends. The CDR3 here is CASSQDQGRNTEAFF. Written as DNA, the CDR3 is TGCGCCAGCAGCCAAGACCAGGGGCGAAACACTGAAGCTTTCTTT.

The CDR3 sequence: CASSLDGGGGYNEQFF. CDR3 DNA: TGTGCCAGCAGCTTAGACGGCGGGGGGGGCTACAATGAGCAGTTCTTC. The chain uses TRBV11-3 and TRBJ2-1; the match to TRBD2 covers 9 bases. Germline CDR1 SGHNT, CDR2 YENEEA. The CDR3 spans 16 residues. The V segment lost 0 bases and the J segment 3 bases; nucleotides outside the gene matches: 3.